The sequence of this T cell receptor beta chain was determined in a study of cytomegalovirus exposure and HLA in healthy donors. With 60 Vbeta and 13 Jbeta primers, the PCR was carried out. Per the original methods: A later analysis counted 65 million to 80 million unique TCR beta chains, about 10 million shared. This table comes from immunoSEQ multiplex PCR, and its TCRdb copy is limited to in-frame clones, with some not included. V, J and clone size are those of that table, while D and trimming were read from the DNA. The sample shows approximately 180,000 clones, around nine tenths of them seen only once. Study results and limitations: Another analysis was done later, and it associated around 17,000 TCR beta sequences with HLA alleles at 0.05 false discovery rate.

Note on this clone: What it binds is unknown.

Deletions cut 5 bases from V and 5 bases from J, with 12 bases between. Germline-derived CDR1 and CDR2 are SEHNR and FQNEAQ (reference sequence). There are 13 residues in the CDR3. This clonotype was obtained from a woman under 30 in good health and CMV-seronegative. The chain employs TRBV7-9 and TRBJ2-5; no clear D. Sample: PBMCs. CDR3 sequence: CASSRKPGETQYF. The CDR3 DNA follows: TGTGCCAGCAGCCGAAAACCAGGCGAGACCCAGTACTTC.